The 32 T cell receptor beta chains below all came from one sample that was sequenced in a study of OX40 agonist ivuxolimab in advanced cancers. Profiling relied on immunoSEQ multiplex PCR, and the TCRdb table lists in-frame clones only, not all of them. The sample yields some 99,000 clones, 80% to 95% seen once. This material consisted of CD4+ or CD8+ T cells sorted from blood, taken in a trial of the OX40 agonist ivuxolimab. The receptor set was obtained from an adult with an advanced solid tumor such as melanoma, head and neck, liver or kidney cancer.

The V gene is TRBV7-9, the J gene TRBJ1-2; D gene unclear. Germline V gene data show CDR1 as SEHNR and CDR2 as FQNEAQ (reference sequence). The CDR3 totals 16 residues. Trimming stripped 2 bases from V and 5 bases from J, with 18 bases between. For the CDR3, the DNA is TGTGCCAGCAGCTTAATTGGCTTGCAGGATAAGTATGGCTACACCTTC. It yields the protein CASSLIGLQDKYGYTF.

V gene TRBV5-1 combines with J gene TRBJ1-5; perhaps TRBD1 as D (6 bases). CDR3 length equals 13 residues. V was cut by 1 base and J by 6 bases, with 8 bases left in between. Per the germline V gene, CDR1 is SGHRS and CDR2 is YFSETQ. The CDR3 loop is CASSLRGAQPQHF. Here the CDR3 DNA reads TGCGCCAGCAGCTTGCGGGGGGCTCAGCCCCAGCATTTT.

This sequence joins TRBV4-1 and TRBJ1-1; D is ambiguous. Trimming shortened V by 0 bases and J by 1 base, and 6 bases separated the two germline ends. Germline V CDR1 and CDR2: MGHRA, YSYEKL. The CDR3 length is 14 residues. The CDR3: CASSQDRTNTEAFF. As DNA, the CDR3 is TGCGCCAGCAGCCAAGATAGAACGAACACTGAAGCTTTCTTT.

The chain has TRBV2 and TRBJ2-2; D is undetermined. The CDR3 has 14 residues. The germline gives CDR1 SNHLY, CDR2 FYNNEI. The ends were cut back, 8 bases at V and 0 bases at J, with 10 bases in the middle. The CDR3 spells CASVKLTNTGELFF. DNA for the CDR3: TGTGCCAGCGTAAAGCTTACGAACACCGGGGAGCTGTTTTTT.

The CDR3 DNA is TGTGCCAGCAGCGTCCTAGACAGGGGGTCGAACTTCTTC. It is translated as CASSVLDRGSNFF. V is TRBV5-5 and J is TRBJ2-1; 9 bases align to TRBD1. The CDR3 has 13 amino acids. The trim removed 4 bases at V and 16 bases at J, leaving 12 bases unmatched. Germline V gene sequence: CDR1 SGHKS, CDR2 YYEKEE (reference sequence).

This clone was seen just once. This chain connects TRBV7-2 to TRBJ2-1; 8 nucleotides agree with TRBD2. The V and J ends lost 5 bases and 4 bases, in that order; junction bases with no gene match: 13. Germline V gives CDR1 SGHTA, CDR2 FQGNSA. This CDR3 is 17 amino acids long. This CDR3 is CASSRNPPASGYNEQFF. The CDR3 coding sequence is TGTGCCAGCAGCCGAAACCCCCCTGCTAGCGGGTACAATGAGCAGTTCTTC.

The V gene is TRBV30, the J gene TRBJ2-3, with 15 bases that match TRBD2. CDR3 length equals 20 residues. Trimming took 3 bases from V and 0 from J; bases not matched to a gene: 13. Looked up from germline, CDR1 is GTSNPN and CDR2 is SVGIG (reference sequence). The DNA for the CDR3 is TGTGCCTGGAGGGCCTCGGGACTAGCGGGAGGAACATCTAGCACAGATACGCAGTATTTT. Translation gives CAWRASGLAGGTSSTDTQYF.

This sequence joins TRBV6-4 and TRBJ2-2, with a weak D call TRBD1 (5 bases). In germline, CDR1 is MRHNA, CDR2 SNTAGT. The V end lost 5 bases, the J end lost 4 bases, and 11 bases lay between the germline ends. This CDR3 is built from 14 residues. CDR3 nucleotide sequence: TGTGCCAGCAGTACCAAAAGGGGCACCGGGGAGCTGTTTTTT. Translated, it gives CASSTKRGTGELFF.

This clone was recorded only once. The chain combines TRBV10-3 with TRBJ1-4; 7 bases are shared with TRBD1. V was pared by 2 bases and J by 8 bases, with 5 bases of the junction left unmatched. Germline lookup yields CDR1 ENHRY and CDR2 SYGVKD. CDR3 size: 14 residues. As DNA, the CDR3 is TGTGCCATCAGTGAGACAGGGGAGGGGGAAAAACTGTTTTTT. As protein: CAISETGEGEKLFF.

The chain employs TRBV5-1 and TRBJ2-3; 7 bases are shared with TRBD2. The CDR3 covers 15 residues. With 2 bases clipped from V and 5 bases from J, the junction kept 8 bases outside the gene matches. Germline V gene lookup returns CDR1 SGHRS and CDR2 YFSETQ. In DNA, the CDR3 is TGCGCCAGCAGCTTTAACGCGGGAGCAGTAGATACGCAGTATTTT. It encodes CASSFNAGAVDTQYF.

V usage is TRBV6-1 and J usage is TRBJ2-3; D unclear. The CDR3 spans 14 residues. In germline, CDR1 is MNHNS, CDR2 SASEGT. The V gene lost 3 bases and the J gene lost 2 bases, with 9 bases spanning the gap. For the CDR3, the DNA is TGTGCCAGCAGTGATCTTGGTCACACAGATACGCAGTATTTT. It specifies CASSDLGHTDTQYF.

The V gene is TRBV28, the J gene TRBJ2-6; D unresolved. Germline loops: CDR1 MDHEN, CDR2 SYDVKM. This CDR3 has 17 amino acids. Trimming took off 6 bases at V and 2 bases at J, with 17 bases between the two ends. The CDR3 reads CASSAAEPLAGANVLTF. CDR3 sequence (DNA): TGTGCCAGCAGCGCTGCGGAGCCTCTGGCTGGGGCCAACGTCCTGACTTTC.

This chain connects TRBV19 to TRBJ1-5, with 8 bases matching TRBD1. The ends lost 5 bases at V and 7 bases at J; junction bases unmatched: 7. CDR3 length: 14 amino acids. The germline CDR1 and CDR2 sequences are LNHDA and SQIVND (reference sequence). The CDR3 DNA reads TGTGCCAGTAGTGTAGGACAGGGACAGCAGCCCCAGCATTTT. As protein: CASSVGQGQQPQHF.

CDR3 sequence (DNA): TGTGCCAGCAGCCGCCGGGCAGAGGCATATACTGAAGCTTTCTTT. This sequence encodes CASSRRAEAYTEAFF. The J gene is TRBJ1-1, the V gene TRBV11-2; D gene uncertain. The CDR3 loop spans 15 amino acids. Between the trimmed V and J ends, which lost 5 bases and 5 bases, there was a span of 18 bases. CDR1 and CDR2 from the germline V gene are SGHAT and FQNNGV.

In its sample, this clone was seen once. The V call is TRBV4-1, the J call TRBJ1-2; D is perhaps TRBD1 (6 bases). The CDR3 extends over 14 amino acids. The germline gives CDR1 MGHRA, CDR2 YSYEKL. V dropped 3 bases and J dropped 6 bases, with 14 bases sitting between them. The CDR3 loop is CASSQMGATNGYTF. CDR3 coding DNA: TGCGCCAGCAGCCAGATGGGGGCGACGAATGGCTACACCTTC.

This clone was detected only once. This chain uses TRBV7-9 with TRBJ2-7; D ambiguous. CDR3 length: 15 residues. Germline values: CDR1 SEHNR, CDR2 FQNEAQ (reference sequence). V lost 1 base to trimming and J lost 3 bases, with 13 bases between them. CDR3 in DNA: TGTGCCAGCAGCTTAGATCCAGGCTTAAGCTACGAGCAGTACTTC. Its translation: CASSLDPGLSYEQYF.

V gene TRBV7-8 combines with J gene TRBJ1-1; D gene unclear. CDR1 SGHVS and CDR2 FQNEAQ come from the germline V gene. This CDR3 has 12 amino acids. The germline V and J ends were trimmed by 0 bases and 9 bases, with 8 bases remaining between them. As DNA, the CDR3 is TGTGCCAGCAGCTTAGCAACGGGGAAAGCTTTCTTT. Amino acid sequence: CASSLATGKAFF.

CDR3 amino acids: CASSSVGEFSGNTIYF. The DNA for the CDR3 is TGTGCCAGCAGTTCCGTCGGAGAGTTCTCTGGAAACACCATATATTTT. This rearrangement joins TRBV6-6 to TRBJ1-3; no clear D. Germline V gives CDR1 MNHNY, CDR2 SVGAGI (reference sequence). Trimming cost V 4 bases and J 0 bases, with 13 bases left between them. This CDR3 is built from 16 residues.

V and J are TRBV11-2 and TRBJ2-5; D gene uncertain. The CDR3 contains 16 residues. Deletions cut 1 base from V and 1 base from J, with 13 bases between. CDR1 is SGHAT, CDR2 FQNNGV, per germline. Here the CDR3 DNA reads TGTGCCAGCAGCTTAGCCAGAACGTTAGGCCAAGAGACCCAGTACTTC. Its translation is CASSLARTLGQETQYF. Looking up the rest from reference TRBV11-2 and TRBJ2-5 gives the full variable domain: EAGVAQSPRYKIIEKRQSVAFWCNPISGHATLYWYQQILGQGPKLLIQFQNNGVVDDSQLPKDRFSAERLKGVDSTLKIQPAKLEDSAVYLCASSLARTLGQETQYFGPGTRLLVL.

This chain uses TRBV28 with TRBJ2-1; D gene uncertain. The V gene's germline CDR1 is MDHEN and CDR2 SYDVKM. This CDR3 is built from 13 residues. The ends were cut back, 6 bases at V and 5 bases at J, with 11 bases in the middle. The CDR3 protein is CASSPTPHNEQFF. The CDR3 nucleotides are TGTGCCAGCAGCCCCACCCCCCACAATGAGCAGTTCTTC.

Concerning this clone: A junction boundary mismatches the germline segment, possibly from a read error. The chain uses TRBV7-2 and TRBJ2-7, with 11 bases fitting TRBD2. The CDR3 spans 16 residues. Germline lookup yields CDR1 SGHTA and CDR2 FQGNSA. The CDR3 sequence is CASSLATSGSVSEQYF. The CDR3 bases are TGTGCCAGCAGCCTAGCAACTAGCGGGAGCGTAAGCGAGCAGTACTTC.

This chain connects TRBV11-2 to TRBJ2-5; D perhaps matches TRBD2 (5 bases). The germline V gene has CDR1 SGHAT and CDR2 FQNNGV. V lost 5 bases, J lost 5 bases, and 15 bases lay in between. CDR3 length: 14 residues. The CDR3 loop reads CASSHNSVSETQYF. The CDR3 nucleotides read TGTGCCAGCAGCCACAATAGCGTTTCCGAGACCCAGTACTTC.

The chain links TRBV19 to TRBJ2-1, with D possibly matching TRBD2 (5 bases). This CDR3 has 16 residues. V was shortened by 3 bases and J by 6 bases, with 18 bases between the two germline ends. Germline V gene sequence: CDR1 LNHDA, CDR2 SQIVND (reference sequence). The CDR3 sequence: CASSIWLTGLFNEQFF. The CDR3, as DNA: TGTGCCAGTAGTATCTGGCTCACCGGACTTTTCAATGAGCAGTTCTTC.

V usage is TRBV30 and J usage is TRBJ2-3; 11 bases map to TRBD1. CDR3 length: 14 residues. CDR1 and CDR2 from the germline V gene are GTSNPN and SVGIG (reference sequence). Trimming took 3 bases from V and 3 from J; bases not matched to a gene: 2. The CDR3: CAWSGTGGTDTQYF. DNA for the CDR3: TGTGCCTGGAGCGGGACAGGGGGTACAGATACGCAGTATTTT.

CDR3 amino acids: CASSSPDRGHETQYF. The CDR3 DNA follows: TGCGCCAGCAGCTCCCCGGACAGGGGGCACGAGACCCAGTACTTC. The V and J genes are TRBV5-1 and TRBJ2-5; 11 nucleotides agree with TRBD1. Germline CDR1 reads SGHRS; CDR2 reads YFSETQ. The CDR3 spans 15 residues. The V gene end was trimmed by 3 bases and the J gene end by 5 bases; junction bases not matched to a gene: 6.

The J gene is TRBJ1-1, the V gene TRBV11-3, with D perhaps TRBD1 (6 bases). V lost 6 bases, J lost 0 bases, and 14 bases lay in between. From germline, CDR1 is SGHNT and CDR2 YENEEA. The CDR3 is made up of 15 amino acids. CDR3 sequence (DNA): TGTGCCAGCAGTTTGGGGACACACCTGAACACTGAAGCTTTCTTT. Translating gives CASSLGTHLNTEAFF.

This chain connects TRBV4-3 to TRBJ1-4; no firm D call. Looked up from germline, CDR1 is LGHNA and CDR2 is YSLEER. The CDR3 loop spans 18 amino acids. The V and J ends lost 0 bases and 2 bases respectively, with 16 bases between them. CDR3 bases: TGCGCCAGCAGCCAAGATCTCATACGTGGGCCTACTAATGAAAAACTGTTTTTT. This gives the protein CASSQDLIRGPTNEKLFF.

The CDR3 here is CSVDRGTDTQYF. The CDR3 DNA sequence: TGCAGCGTTGACAGGGGCACAGATACGCAGTATTTT. The chain joins TRBV29-1 to TRBJ2-3; possibly TRBD1 for D (5 bases). Looked up from germline, CDR1 is SQVTM and CDR2 is ANQGSEA. The CDR3 has 12 residues. V was trimmed by 3 bases and J by 1 base, leaving 5 bases between them.

V and J are TRBV5-4 and TRBJ2-3; 7 nucleotides line up with TRBD2. Germline CDR1 is SGHNT and CDR2 is YYREEE (reference sequence). This CDR3 has 15 amino acids. V dropped 1 base and J dropped 1; count of bases not matched to a gene: 3. The CDR3 region is CASSLRLAGTDTQYF. The CDR3 DNA reads TGTGCCAGCAGCTTGAGGCTAGCGGGCACAGATACGCAGTATTTT.

This chain uses TRBV7-8 with TRBJ2-2; 10 bases line up with TRBD1. V gave up 7 bases and J gave up 4 bases; unmatched junction bases: 12. Germline V gene lookup returns CDR1 SGHVS and CDR2 FQNEAQ. The CDR3 consists of 17 residues. In nucleotides, the CDR3 is TGTGCCAGCACCCTCAGACAGGGGGCGGTCACCACCGGGGAGCTGTTTTTT. This codes for CASTLRQGAVTTGELFF.

By sample share, this clone is medium-sized. The chain links TRBV4-1 to TRBJ1-5; the D is unclear. V dropped 2 bases and J dropped 0 bases, with 8 bases sitting between them. Germline V gene data show CDR1 as MGHRA and CDR2 as YSYEKL. This CDR3 spans 15 amino acids. CDR3 in DNA: TGCGCCAGCAGCCAACCGGACGGTAGCAATCAGCCCCAGCATTTT. Residues: CASSQPDGSNQPQHF.

The genes are TRBV28 and TRBJ1-4, with D unclear. V lost 3 bases, J lost 8 bases, and 16 bases lay in between. CDR3 length: 15 amino acids. The germline V gene encodes CDR1 MDHEN and CDR2 SYDVKM. This chain's CDR3 is CASSFLSAGQEKLFF. The CDR3 nucleotides are TGTGCCAGCAGTTTTCTGTCGGCAGGTCAGGAAAAACTGTTTTTT.